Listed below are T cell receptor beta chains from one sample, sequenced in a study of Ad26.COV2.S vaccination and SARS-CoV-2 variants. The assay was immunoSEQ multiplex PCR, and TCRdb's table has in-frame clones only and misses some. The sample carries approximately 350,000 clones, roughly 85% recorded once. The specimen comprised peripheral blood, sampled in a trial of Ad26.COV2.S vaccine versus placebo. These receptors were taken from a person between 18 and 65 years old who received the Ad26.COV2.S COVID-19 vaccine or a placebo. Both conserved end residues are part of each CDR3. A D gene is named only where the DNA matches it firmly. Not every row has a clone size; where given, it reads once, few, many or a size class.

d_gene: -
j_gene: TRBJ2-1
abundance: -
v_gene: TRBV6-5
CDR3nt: TGTGCCAGCAGCCCACGAGGGGGAGCCTACAATGAGCAGTTCTTC
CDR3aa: CASSPRGGAYNEQFF

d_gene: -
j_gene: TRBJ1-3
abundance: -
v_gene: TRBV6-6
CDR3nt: TGTGCCAGCAGTTACCGTGACAACGGAAACACCATATATTTT
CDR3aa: CASSYRDNGNTIYF

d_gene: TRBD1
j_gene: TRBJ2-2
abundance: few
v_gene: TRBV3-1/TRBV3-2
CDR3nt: TGTGCCAGCAGCCAAGGATACGAACCAGGGGGCACCGGGGAGCTGTTTTTT
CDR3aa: CASSQGYEPGGTGELFF

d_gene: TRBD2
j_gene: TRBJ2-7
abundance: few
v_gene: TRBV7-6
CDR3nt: TGTGCCAGCAGCGCTGAGATGAGCGGGAGGGCCCACGAGCAGTACTTC
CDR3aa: CASSAEMSGRAHEQYF

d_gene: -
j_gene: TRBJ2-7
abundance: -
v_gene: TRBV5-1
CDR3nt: TGCGCCAGCAGCTTGTATGGGACCGCCGGGTACTACGAGCAGTACTTC
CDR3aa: CASSLYGTAGYYEQYF

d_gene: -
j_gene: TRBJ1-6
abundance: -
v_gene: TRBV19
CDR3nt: TGTGCCAGTAATCGAGGCTATAATTCACCCCTCCACTTT
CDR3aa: CASNRGYNSPLHF

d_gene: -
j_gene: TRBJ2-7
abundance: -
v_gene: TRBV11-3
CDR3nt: TGTGCCAGCGGATTAGGGCTTAATAACGACGAGCAGTACTTC
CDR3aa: CASGLGLNNDEQYF

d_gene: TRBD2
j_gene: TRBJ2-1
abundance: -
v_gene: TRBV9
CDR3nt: TGTGCCAGCAGCGTAGTGGGCGGGGGGCCCAACAATGAGCAGTTCTTC
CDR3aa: CASSVVGGGPNNEQFF

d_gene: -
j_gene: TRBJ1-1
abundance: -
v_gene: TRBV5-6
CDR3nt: TGTGCCAGCAGCCGAGGTGGGGCTGAAGCTTTCTTT
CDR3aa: CASSRGGAEAFF

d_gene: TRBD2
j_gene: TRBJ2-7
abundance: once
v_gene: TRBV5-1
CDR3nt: TGCGCCAGCAGCTTGGACGGGACTAGAGGTTCCTACGAGCAGTACTTC
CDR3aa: CASSLDGTRGSYEQYF

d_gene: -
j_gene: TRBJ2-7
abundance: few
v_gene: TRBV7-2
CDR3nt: TGTGCCAGCAGCCCAAGAGTGTCTGGCCAGTACGAGCAGTACTTC
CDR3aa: CASSPRVSGQYEQYF

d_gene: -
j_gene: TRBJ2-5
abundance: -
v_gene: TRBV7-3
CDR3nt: TGTGCCAGCTCGGAGTGGGGCGAGGAGACCCAGTACTTC
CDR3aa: CASSEWGEETQYF

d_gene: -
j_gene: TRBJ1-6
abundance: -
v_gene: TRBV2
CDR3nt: TGTGCCAGCAGTCCCCGGCAGGGCGTAGGATCACCCCTCCACTTT
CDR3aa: CASSPRQGVGSPLHF

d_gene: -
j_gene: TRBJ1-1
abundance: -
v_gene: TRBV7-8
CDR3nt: TGTGCCAGCAGCTTACTCAGTCGTGGGACTGAAGCTTTCTTT
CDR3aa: CASSLLSRGTEAFF

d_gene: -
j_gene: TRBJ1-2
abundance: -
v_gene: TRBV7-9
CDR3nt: TGTGCCAGCACCCCTAGGGGCTCGACTAACTATGGCTACACCTTC
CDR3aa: CASTPRGSTNYGYTF

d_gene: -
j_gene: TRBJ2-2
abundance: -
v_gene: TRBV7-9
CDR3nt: TGTGCCAGCAGTCGGGGGAAGGGCCTCGGAACCGGGGAGCTGTTTTTT
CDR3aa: CASSRGKGLGTGELFF

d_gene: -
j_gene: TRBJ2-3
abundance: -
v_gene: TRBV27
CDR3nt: TGTGCCAGCTCCGGTGGAGGGAATACGCAGTATTTT
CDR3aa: CASSGGGNTQYF

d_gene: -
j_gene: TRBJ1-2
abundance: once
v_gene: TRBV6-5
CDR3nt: TGTGCCAGCAGTTACTTCCCGGTAGACTATGGCTACACCTTC
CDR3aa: CASSYFPVDYGYTF

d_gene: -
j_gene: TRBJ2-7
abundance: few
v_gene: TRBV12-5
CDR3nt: TGTGCTAGTGGTTTTTCAGGCTACGAGCAGTACTTC
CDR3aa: CASGFSGYEQYF

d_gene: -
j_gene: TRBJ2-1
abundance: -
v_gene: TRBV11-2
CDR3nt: TGTGCCAGCAGCGCAGGGTCGGGTGAGCAGTTCTTC
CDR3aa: CASSAGSGEQFF

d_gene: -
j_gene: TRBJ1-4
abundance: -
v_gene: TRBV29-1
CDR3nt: TGCAGCGTGACGAAGGGGGGACAAAATGAAAAACTGTTTTTT
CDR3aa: CSVTKGGQNEKLFF

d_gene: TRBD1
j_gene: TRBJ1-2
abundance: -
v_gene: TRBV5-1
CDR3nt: TGCGCCAGCAGCTCCTTACAGGGGCTCCCCGGAGGCTACACCTTC
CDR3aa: CASSSLQGLPGGYTF

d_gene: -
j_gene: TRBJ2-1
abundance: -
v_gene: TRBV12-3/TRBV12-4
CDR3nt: TGTGCCAGCAGTTTACCGTCAAGGGTAGAGCAGTTCTTC
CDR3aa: CASSLPSRVEQFF

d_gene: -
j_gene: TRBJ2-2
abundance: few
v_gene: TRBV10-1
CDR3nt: TGCGCCAGCAGTGAGTCAAGAGGGGGGAACACCGGGGAGCTGTTTTTT
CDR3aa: CASSESRGGNTGELFF

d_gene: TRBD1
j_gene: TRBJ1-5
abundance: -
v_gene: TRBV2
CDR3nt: TGTGCCAGCAGTCGGACAGGGAGCAATCAGCCCCAGCATTTT
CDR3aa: CASSRTGSNQPQHF

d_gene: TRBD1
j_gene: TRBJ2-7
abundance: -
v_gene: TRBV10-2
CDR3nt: TGCGCCAGCAGTGAGACAGGGGGCTACGAGCAGTACTTC
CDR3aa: CASSETGGYEQYF

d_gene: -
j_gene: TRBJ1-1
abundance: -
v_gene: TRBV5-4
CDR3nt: TGTGCCAGCAGCTTGGCTCGCTCCTTCAACACTGAAGCTTTCTTT
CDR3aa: CASSLARSFNTEAFF

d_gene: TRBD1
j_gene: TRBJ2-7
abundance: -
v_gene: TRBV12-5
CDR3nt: TGTGCTAGTGGTGCCGAGACAGGGAGCTACGAGCAGTACTTC
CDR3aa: CASGAETGSYEQYF

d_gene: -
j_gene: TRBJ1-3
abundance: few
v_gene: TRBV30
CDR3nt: TGTGCCTGGGTTCTATTTCTGTATTTT
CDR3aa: CAWVLFLYF

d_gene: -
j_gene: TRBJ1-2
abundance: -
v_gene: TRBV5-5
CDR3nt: TGTGCCAGCACCCCGCGCCGGGGGGAAGAGGGCTACACCTTC
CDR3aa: CASTPRRGEEGYTF

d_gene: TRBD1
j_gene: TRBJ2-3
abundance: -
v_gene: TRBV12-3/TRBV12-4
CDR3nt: TGTGCCAGCAGGGGGACAGAGACGCAGTATTTT
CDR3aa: CASRGTETQYF

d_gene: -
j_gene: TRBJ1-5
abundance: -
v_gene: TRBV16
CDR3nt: TGTGCCAGCAGCGATACCCAGGAGGGTGTATGGAATCAGCCCCAGCATTTT
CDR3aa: CASSDTQEGVWNQPQHF

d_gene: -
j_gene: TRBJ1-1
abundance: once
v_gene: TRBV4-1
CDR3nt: TGCGCCAGCAGCCGCAGGACGGTCCAGTTTCCTTTCTTT
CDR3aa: CASSRRTVQFPFF

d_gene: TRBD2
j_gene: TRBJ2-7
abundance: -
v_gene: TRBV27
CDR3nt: TGTGCCAGCGGATCCGGGACTAGCTCCTACGAGCAGTACTTC
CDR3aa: CASGSGTSSYEQYF

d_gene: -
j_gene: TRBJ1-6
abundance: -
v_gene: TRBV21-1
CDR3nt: TGTGCCAGCAGTGGACAGGGCGGGGAAACACCCCTCCACTTT
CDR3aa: CASSGQGGETPLHF

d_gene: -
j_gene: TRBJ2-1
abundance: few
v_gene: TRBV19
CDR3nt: TGTGCCAGTGGGATGGGGGGTAACGGGTGGAATGAGCAGTTCTTC
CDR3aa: CASGMGGNGWNEQFF

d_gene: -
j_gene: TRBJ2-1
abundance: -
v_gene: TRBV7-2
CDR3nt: TGTGCCAGCAGCTCGGGGGTCACCAATGAGCAGTTCTTC
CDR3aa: CASSSGVTNEQFF

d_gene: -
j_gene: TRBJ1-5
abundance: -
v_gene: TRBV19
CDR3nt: TGTGCCAGCATCCGAAGGGCACCACGGGATAGCAATCAGCCCCAGCATTTT
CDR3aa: CASIRRAPRDSNQPQHF

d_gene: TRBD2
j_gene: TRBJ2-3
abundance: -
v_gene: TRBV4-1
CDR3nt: TGCGCCAGCAGCCAAGCGACTCTAGCGGGGGGTCGCACAGATACGCAGTATTTT
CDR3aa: CASSQATLAGGRTDTQYF

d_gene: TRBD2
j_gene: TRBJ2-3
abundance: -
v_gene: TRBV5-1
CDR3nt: TGCGCCAGCAGCGGCAGCGGGAGCGCAGATACGCAGTATTTT
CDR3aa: CASSGSGSADTQYF

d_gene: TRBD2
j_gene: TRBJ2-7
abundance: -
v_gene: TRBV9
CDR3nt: TGTGCCAGCAGCCCTCCCGGGAGGGAGCAGTACTTC
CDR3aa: CASSPPGREQYF

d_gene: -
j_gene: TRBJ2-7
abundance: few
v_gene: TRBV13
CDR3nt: TGTGCCAGCAGCTTAGGCACGGGGGTGAACTACGAGCAGTACTTC
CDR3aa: CASSLGTGVNYEQYF

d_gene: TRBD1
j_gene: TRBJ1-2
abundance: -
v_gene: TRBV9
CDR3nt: TGTGCCAGCAGCCCAGGACAGGGGCTCTACACCTTC
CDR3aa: CASSPGQGLYTF

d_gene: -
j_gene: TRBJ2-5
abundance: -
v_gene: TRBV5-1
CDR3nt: TGCGCCAGCAGCTTGGGTCCCCAAGAGACCCAGTACTTC
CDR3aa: CASSLGPQETQYF

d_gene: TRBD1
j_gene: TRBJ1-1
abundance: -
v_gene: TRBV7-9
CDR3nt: TGTGCCAGCAGGCGCGGGACAGGAGGGACTGAAGCTTTCTTT
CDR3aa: CASRRGTGGTEAFF

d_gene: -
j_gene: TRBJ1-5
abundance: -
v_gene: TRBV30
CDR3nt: TGTGCCTGGAGGATCCACGGGGGCAATCAGCCCCAGCATTTT
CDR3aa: CAWRIHGGNQPQHF

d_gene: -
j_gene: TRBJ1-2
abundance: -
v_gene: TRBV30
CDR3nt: TGTGCCTGGAGTTACGAGGGGGCTAACTATGGCTACACCTTC
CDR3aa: CAWSYEGANYGYTF

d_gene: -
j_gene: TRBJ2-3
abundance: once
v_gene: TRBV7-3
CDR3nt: TGTGCCAGCAGCTTGAAAGGGGATACGCAGTATTTT
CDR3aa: CASSLKGDTQYF

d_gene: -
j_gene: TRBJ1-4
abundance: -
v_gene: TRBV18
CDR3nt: TGTGCCAGCTCACCGTTCGGGAGCCAGCTTAACGAAAAACTGTTTTTT
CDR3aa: CASSPFGSQLNEKLFF

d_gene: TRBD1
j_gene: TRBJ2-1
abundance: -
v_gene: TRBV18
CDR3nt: TGTGCCAGCTCGCCGGACAGGGCGGGTTCCAATGAGCAGTTCTTC
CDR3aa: CASSPDRAGSNEQFF

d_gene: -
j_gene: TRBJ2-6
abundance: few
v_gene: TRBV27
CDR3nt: TGTGCCAGCCGGAATGCGGGGTCTGGGGCCAACGTCCTGACTTTC
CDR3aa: CASRNAGSGANVLTF

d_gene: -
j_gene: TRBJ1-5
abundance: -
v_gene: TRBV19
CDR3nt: TGTGCCAGTACCGTGGGGGGGTATAGCAATCAGCCCCAGCATTTT
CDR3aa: CASTVGGYSNQPQHF

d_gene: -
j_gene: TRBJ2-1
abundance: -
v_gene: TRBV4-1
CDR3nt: TGCGCCAGCAGCCAAGGTAGGGGCTCCTACAATGAGCAGTTCTTC
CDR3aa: CASSQGRGSYNEQFF

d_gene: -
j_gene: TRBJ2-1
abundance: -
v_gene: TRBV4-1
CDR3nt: TGCGCCAGCAGCAAAATAATCCCAGGAAATGAGCAGTTCTTC
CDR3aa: CASSKIIPGNEQFF

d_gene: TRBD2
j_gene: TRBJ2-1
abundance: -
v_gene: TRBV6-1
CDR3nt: TGTGCCAGCAGTGAAAGGAAGACTAGCGGGAGTTACAATGAGCAGTTCTTC
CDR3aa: CASSERKTSGSYNEQFF

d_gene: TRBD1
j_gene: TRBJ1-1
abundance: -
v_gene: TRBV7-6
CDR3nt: TGTGCCAGCAGCTTAGGGCAGGGGGTCAGTTCCACTGAAGCTTTCTTT
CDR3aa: CASSLGQGVSSTEAFF

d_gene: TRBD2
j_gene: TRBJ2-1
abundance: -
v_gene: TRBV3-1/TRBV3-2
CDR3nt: TGTGCCAGCAGCCGGACTAGCGGGCTCTACAATGAGCAGTTCTTC
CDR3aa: CASSRTSGLYNEQFF

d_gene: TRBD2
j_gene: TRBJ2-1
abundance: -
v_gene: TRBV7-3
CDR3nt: TGTGCCAGCAGCTCCCCTTCCGGGACTAGCGGGAGTAGGTACAATGAGCAGTTCTTC
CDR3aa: CASSSPSGTSGSRYNEQFF

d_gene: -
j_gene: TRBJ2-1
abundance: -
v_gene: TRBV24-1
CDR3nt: TGTGCCACCCAGGATCGCACTAGCCTCCAGTTCTTC
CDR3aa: CATQDRTSLQFF

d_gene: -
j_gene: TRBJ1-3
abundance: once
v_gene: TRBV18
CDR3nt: TGTGCCAGCTCACAGAACCAAGGGGAAGGTGGAAACACCATATATTTT
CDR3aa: CASSQNQGEGGNTIYF